This record covers a single T cell receptor beta chain. The antigen remains unidentified. The germline V and J ends were trimmed by 4 bases and 4 bases, with 15 bases remaining between them. Germline V lookup: CDR1 SGHRS, CDR2 YFSETQ. The CDR3 length is 15 residues. This sample was taken from a study of T cell repertoires in cytomegalovirus infection. About the research overall: From public TCR beta signatures came an indication of both CMV infection and matching HLA type.

TCRdb reprocessed the reads with MiXCR, giving one entry per CDR3 protein. Altogether about 450,000 distinct CDR3 sequences are present, roughly a third being singletons, with the ten largest covering roughly an eighth. Study conclusions and caveats: Frequencies of public TCR beta families were cumulated, and this identified carriers of CMV plus the relevant HLA. Ex vivo, HLA-C-restricted CMV-specific TCR beta clonotypes prevailed over the rest of the response.

This TCR came from a human donor in good health (CMV status not recorded). Some clones in this sample may be carry-over from other donors' samples. Specimen: PBMCs. The chain combines TRBV5-1 with TRBJ1-5; tentative D call: TRBD1 (5 bases). CDR3 sequence reads: CASSQDGTANQPQHF. CDR3 coding DNA: TGCGCCAGCAGCCAGGATGGGACGGCAAATCAGCCCCAGCATTTT.